A selection of T cell receptor beta chains follows, all from one sample in a study of blood T cells in healthy people across ages. TCRdb itself ran the 5' RACE reads through MiXCR, one entry per CDR3 protein. The table includes some 900,000 distinct CDR3 sequences, around 46% detected once. Sequencing was performed on blood. The receptors stem from a man aged 30-40 years in good health. CDR3s include the opening cysteine and the closing phenylalanine or tryptophan. The order of the fields is J gene, clone size, V gene, D gene, CDR3 length, CDR3 DNA, CDR3 protein. A D gene is named only where the DNA matches it firmly. Clone size, where shown, is once, few, many, or a class for clones that have expanded.

J gene: TRBJ2-3
clone size: few
V gene: TRBV4-1
D gene: .
CDR3 length: 16
CDR3 DNA: TGCGCCAGCAGCCAAGATTGGCCAGGGGTGGCAGATACGCAGTATTTT
CDR3 protein: CASSQDWPGVADTQYF

J gene: TRBJ2-5
clone size: once
V gene: TRBV18
D gene: .
CDR3 length: 17
CDR3 DNA: TGTGCCAGCTCACCCGCTCCGGGACGGAAACTCCAAGAGACCCAGTACTTC
CDR3 protein: CASSPAPGRKLQETQYF

J gene: TRBJ1-1
clone size: .
V gene: TRBV29-1
D gene: .
CDR3 length: 13
CDR3 DNA: TGCAGCGTTGCACAGAGCCCCAACGCTGAAGCTTTCTTT
CDR3 protein: CSVAQSPNAEAFF

J gene: TRBJ2-7
clone size: few
V gene: TRBV9
D gene: .
CDR3 length: 15
CDR3 DNA: TGTGCCAGCAGCGTCAGGCAGCAAAGCTCCTACGAGCAGTACTTC
CDR3 protein: CASSVRQQSSYEQYF

J gene: TRBJ2-5
clone size: many
V gene: TRBV9
D gene: TRBD2
CDR3 length: 15
CDR3 DNA: TGTGCCAGCAGCGCTAGCGGGGGGAACGTGGAGACCCAGTACTTC
CDR3 protein: CASSASGGNVETQYF

J gene: TRBJ2-1
clone size: .
V gene: TRBV7-2
D gene: TRBD2
CDR3 length: 16
CDR3 DNA: TGTGCCAGCAGCTCTCTCCCGGGGGGGATCTACAATGAGCAGTTCTTC
CDR3 protein: CASSSLPGGIYNEQFF

J gene: TRBJ1-4
clone size: .
V gene: TRBV12-3/TRBV12-4
D gene: .
CDR3 length: 14
CDR3 DNA: TGTGCCAGCAGTGAAACAGGGCCGGGTGAAAAACTGTTTTTT
CDR3 protein: CASSETGPGEKLFF

J gene: TRBJ2-7
clone size: few
V gene: TRBV4-1
D gene: TRBD2
CDR3 length: 17
CDR3 DNA: TGCGCCAGCAGCGCTGTTGAAGTAGCGGGGGGGCTAAACGAGCAGTACTTC
CDR3 protein: CASSAVEVAGGLNEQYF

J gene: TRBJ2-3
clone size: .
V gene: TRBV24-1
D gene: TRBD1
CDR3 length: 14
CDR3 DNA: TGTGCCACCAGTCCAGGGACAGGGAAAGATACGCAGTATTTT
CDR3 protein: CATSPGTGKDTQYF

J gene: TRBJ2-7
clone size: .
V gene: TRBV5-1
D gene: .
CDR3 length: 14
CDR3 DNA: TGCGCCAGCAGCTTAGGATCACTCGCATACGAGCAGTACTTC
CDR3 protein: CASSLGSLAYEQYF

J gene: TRBJ2-7
clone size: few
V gene: TRBV20-1
D gene: TRBD1
CDR3 length: 16
CDR3 DNA: TGCAGTGCTAGAGGACAGGGCCTTGCTACTGGGTACGAGCAGTACTTC
CDR3 protein: CSARGQGLATGYEQYF

J gene: TRBJ2-3
clone size: few
V gene: TRBV20-1
D gene: .
CDR3 length: 14
CDR3 DNA: TGCAGTGCTCTCTCCGGGACCAGCACAGATACGCAGTATTTT
CDR3 protein: CSALSGTSTDTQYF

J gene: TRBJ2-7
clone size: .
V gene: TRBV7-2
D gene: .
CDR3 length: 16
CDR3 DNA: TGTGCCAGCAGCCTTCGAGGCTCCCCCCGCGCAAATGAGCAGTACTTC
CDR3 protein: CASSLRGSPRANEQYF

J gene: TRBJ2-1
clone size: .
V gene: TRBV3-1
D gene: .
CDR3 length: 16
CDR3 DNA: TGTGCCAGCAGCCCAAATACCGGGCCAAAACGGTATGAGCAGTTCTTC
CDR3 protein: CASSPNTGPKRYEQFF

J gene: TRBJ1-4
clone size: .
V gene: TRBV20-1
D gene: .
CDR3 length: 11
CDR3 DNA: TGCAGTGCAGGGTTTAATGAAAAACTGTTTTTT
CDR3 protein: CSAGFNEKLFF

J gene: TRBJ1-5
clone size: .
V gene: TRBV20-1
D gene: .
CDR3 length: 15
CDR3 DNA: TGCAGTGCTAGTTTAAAGGGAAATAGCAATCAGCCCCAGCATTTT
CDR3 protein: CSASLKGNSNQPQHF

J gene: TRBJ2-1
clone size: .
V gene: TRBV6-5
D gene: TRBD2
CDR3 length: 14
CDR3 DNA: TGTGCCACCGAAGCGGGACGCAACTACAATGAGCAGTTCTTC
CDR3 protein: CATEAGRNYNEQFF

J gene: TRBJ2-2
clone size: .
V gene: TRBV12-3/TRBV12-4
D gene: TRBD2
CDR3 length: 17
CDR3 DNA: TGTGCCAGCAGTGCCAAACTAGCGGGGGGTTTTACCGGGGAGCTGTTTTTT
CDR3 protein: CASSAKLAGGFTGELFF

J gene: TRBJ1-4
clone size: .
V gene: TRBV5-6
D gene: .
CDR3 length: 15
CDR3 DNA: TGTGCCAGCAGCACAACAACGATACCAAATGAAAAACTGTTTTTT
CDR3 protein: CASSTTTIPNEKLFF

J gene: TRBJ2-7
clone size: .
V gene: TRBV10-3
D gene: .
CDR3 length: 18
CDR3 DNA: TGTGCCATCAGTGAGTCGACAGTTGGGAAACTGGGGATGAACGAGCAGTACTTC
CDR3 protein: CAISESTVGKLGMNEQYF

J gene: TRBJ1-6
clone size: few
V gene: TRBV3-1
D gene: TRBD1
CDR3 length: 16
CDR3 DNA: TGTGCCAGCAGCCAAGGGCCAGGGGGCGGAAATTCACCCCTCCACTTT
CDR3 protein: CASSQGPGGGNSPLHF

J gene: TRBJ2-5
clone size: .
V gene: TRBV5-1
D gene: .
CDR3 length: 12
CDR3 DNA: TGCGCCAGCCAACAGGCCCAAGAGACCCAGTACTTC
CDR3 protein: CASQQAQETQYF

J gene: TRBJ2-7
clone size: .
V gene: TRBV20-1
D gene: TRBD1
CDR3 length: 14
CDR3 DNA: TGCGGTGCTAGATCTGACAGGGCAATATACGAGCAGTACTTC
CDR3 protein: CGARSDRAIYEQYF

J gene: TRBJ2-3
clone size: .
V gene: TRBV20-1
D gene: .
CDR3 length: 16
CDR3 DNA: TGCAGTGCTAGTGGGAGTGGGGATATTAGCACAGATACGCAGTATTTT
CDR3 protein: CSASGSGDISTDTQYF

J gene: TRBJ2-3
clone size: .
V gene: TRBV7-2
D gene: TRBD2
CDR3 length: 17
CDR3 DNA: TGTGCCAGCAGCTTAGCAGCGCGGGGGGCCGGGGCAGATACGCAGTATTTT
CDR3 protein: CASSLAARGAGADTQYF

J gene: TRBJ1-1
clone size: .
V gene: TRBV29-1
D gene: TRBD1
CDR3 length: 14
CDR3 DNA: TGCAGCGTCGAAGAATTTACAGGGGACACTGAAGCTTTCTTT
CDR3 protein: CSVEEFTGDTEAFF

J gene: TRBJ2-5
clone size: few
V gene: TRBV28
D gene: .
CDR3 length: 16
CDR3 DNA: TGTGCCAGCAGTTGGGAACGGACAGCGACCCAAGAGACCCAGTACTTC
CDR3 protein: CASSWERTATQETQYF

J gene: TRBJ2-3
clone size: .
V gene: TRBV3-1
D gene: .
CDR3 length: 14
CDR3 DNA: TGTGCCAGCAGCCTCCAACTAACGGCAGATACGCAGTATTTT
CDR3 protein: CASSLQLTADTQYF

J gene: TRBJ1-1
clone size: .
V gene: TRBV7-9
D gene: .
CDR3 length: 14
CDR3 DNA: TGTGCCAGCAGACCCGGGACAACAAACACTGAAGCTTTCTTT
CDR3 protein: CASRPGTTNTEAFF

J gene: TRBJ1-4
clone size: .
V gene: TRBV15
D gene: .
CDR3 length: 15
CDR3 DNA: TGTGCCACCAGCAGAGCAGAACAGGGATTTGAAAAACTGTTTTTT
CDR3 protein: CATSRAEQGFEKLFF

J gene: TRBJ2-1
clone size: few
V gene: TRBV5-1
D gene: .
CDR3 length: 16
CDR3 DNA: TGCGCCAGCAGCTTGGAGGGCGACAGCTCCTACAATGAGCAGTTCTTC
CDR3 protein: CASSLEGDSSYNEQFF

J gene: TRBJ2-3
clone size: .
V gene: TRBV12-3/TRBV12-4
D gene: TRBD2
CDR3 length: 16
CDR3 DNA: TGTGCCAGCAGGCCACTAGCGGGGGCCTTCACAGATACGCAGTATTTT
CDR3 protein: CASRPLAGAFTDTQYF

J gene: TRBJ2-5
clone size: .
V gene: TRBV3-1
D gene: TRBD2
CDR3 length: 15
CDR3 DNA: TGTGCCAGCAGCCAAATTAGCGGGGTCCAAGAGACCCAGTACTTC
CDR3 protein: CASSQISGVQETQYF